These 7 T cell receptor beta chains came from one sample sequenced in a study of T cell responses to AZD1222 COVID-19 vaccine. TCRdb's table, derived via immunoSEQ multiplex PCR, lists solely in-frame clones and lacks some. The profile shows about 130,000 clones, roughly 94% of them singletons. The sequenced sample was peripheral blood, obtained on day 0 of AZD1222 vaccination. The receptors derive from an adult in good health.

The CDR3 loop is CASSLGGSSTEAFF. The CDR3 nucleotides are TGTGCCAGCAGCTTAGGCGGGAGTTCCACTGAAGCTTTCTTT. V is TRBV11-3 and J is TRBJ1-1; unclear D gene. This CDR3 is 14 amino acids long. Germline CDR1 reads SGHNT; CDR2 reads YENEEA. Trimming left V 1 base short and J 4 bases short, with 10 bases between. Variable domain in full (rest from reference TRBV11-3 and TRBJ1-1): EAGVVQSPRYKIIEKKQPVAFWCNPISGHNTLYWYLQNLGQGPELLIRYENEEAVDDSQLPKDRFSAERLKGVDSTLKIQPAELGDSAVYLCASSLGGSSTEAFFGQGTRLTVV.

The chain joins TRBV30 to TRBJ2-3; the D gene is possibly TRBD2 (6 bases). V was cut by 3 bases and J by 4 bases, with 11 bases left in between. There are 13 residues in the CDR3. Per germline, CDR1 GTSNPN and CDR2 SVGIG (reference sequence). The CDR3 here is CAWSDGSADTQYF. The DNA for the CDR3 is TGTGCCTGGAGCGACGGGAGCGCAGATACGCAGTATTTT.

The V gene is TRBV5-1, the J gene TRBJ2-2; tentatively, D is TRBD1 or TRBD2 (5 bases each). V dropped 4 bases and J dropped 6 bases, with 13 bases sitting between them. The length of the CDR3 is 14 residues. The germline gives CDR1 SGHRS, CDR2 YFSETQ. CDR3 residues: CASSPRGTAGELFF. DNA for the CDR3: TGCGCCAGCAGCCCTCGAGGGACGGCCGGGGAGCTGTTTTTT. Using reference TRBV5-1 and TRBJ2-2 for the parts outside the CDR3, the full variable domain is KAGVTQTPRYLIKTRGQQVTLSCSPISGHRSVSWYQQTPGQGLQFLFEYFSETQRNKGNFPGRFSGRQFSNSRSEMNVSTLELGDSALYLCASSPRGTAGELFFGEGSRLTVL.

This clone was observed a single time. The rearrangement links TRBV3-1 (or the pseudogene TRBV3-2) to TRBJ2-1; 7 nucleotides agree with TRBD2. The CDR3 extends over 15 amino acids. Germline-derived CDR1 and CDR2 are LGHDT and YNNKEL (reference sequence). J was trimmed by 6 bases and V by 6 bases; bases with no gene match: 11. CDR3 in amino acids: CASRGGPAGFNEQFF. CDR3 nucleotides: TGTGCCAGCAGGGGCGGACCAGCGGGGTTCAATGAGCAGTTCTTC.

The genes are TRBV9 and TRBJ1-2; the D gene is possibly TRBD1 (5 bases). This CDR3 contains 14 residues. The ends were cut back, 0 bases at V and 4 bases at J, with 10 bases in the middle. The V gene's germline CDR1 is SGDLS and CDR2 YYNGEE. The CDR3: CASSVGGASYGYTF. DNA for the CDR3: TGTGCCAGCAGCGTAGGCGGGGCATCCTATGGCTACACCTTC.

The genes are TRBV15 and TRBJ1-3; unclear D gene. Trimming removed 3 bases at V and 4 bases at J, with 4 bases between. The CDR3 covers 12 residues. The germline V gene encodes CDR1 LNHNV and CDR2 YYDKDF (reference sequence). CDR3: CATSSPGNTIYF. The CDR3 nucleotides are TGTGCCACCAGCAGCCCCGGAAACACCATATATTTT.

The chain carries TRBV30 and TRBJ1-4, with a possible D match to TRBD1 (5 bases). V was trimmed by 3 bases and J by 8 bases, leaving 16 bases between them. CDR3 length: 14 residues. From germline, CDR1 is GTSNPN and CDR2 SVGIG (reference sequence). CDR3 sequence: CAWSDQPGPEKLFF. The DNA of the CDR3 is TGTGCCTGGAGCGACCAACCAGGGCCCGAAAAACTGTTTTTT. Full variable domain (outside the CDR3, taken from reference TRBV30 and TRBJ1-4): SQTIHQWPATLVQPVGSPLSLECTVEGTSNPNLYWYRQAAGRGLQLLFYSVGIGQISSEVPQNLSASRPQDRQFILSSKKLLLSDSGFYLCAWSDQPGPEKLFFGSGTQLSVL.